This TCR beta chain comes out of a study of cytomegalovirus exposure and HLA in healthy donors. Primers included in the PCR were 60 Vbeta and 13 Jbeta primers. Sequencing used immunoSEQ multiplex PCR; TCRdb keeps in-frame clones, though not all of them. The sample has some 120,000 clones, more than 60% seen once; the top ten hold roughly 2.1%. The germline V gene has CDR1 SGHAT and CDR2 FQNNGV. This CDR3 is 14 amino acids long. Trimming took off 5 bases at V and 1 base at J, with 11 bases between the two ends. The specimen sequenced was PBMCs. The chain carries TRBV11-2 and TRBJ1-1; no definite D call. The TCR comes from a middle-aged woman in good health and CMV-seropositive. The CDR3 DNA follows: TGTGCCAGCAGCGTATCAGAGGGGAACACTGAAGCTTTCTTT. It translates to CASSVSEGNTEAFF.